The 10 T cell receptor beta chains below all came from one sample that was sequenced in a study of OX40 agonist ivuxolimab in advanced cancers. Only in-frame clones appear in the TCRdb table, and some are missing; sequencing was by immunoSEQ multiplex PCR. The sample contains 65,000 to 85,000 clones, more than 70% of which appear only once. Sample: CD4+ or CD8+ T cells sorted from blood, taken in a trial of the OX40 agonist ivuxolimab. The receptors come from an adult with an advanced solid tumor such as melanoma, head and neck, liver or kidney cancer.

V and J are TRBV28 and TRBJ1-6; D unclear. Trimming stripped 2 bases from V and 8 bases from J, with 7 bases between. There are 13 residues in the CDR3. Germline V gives CDR1 MDHEN, CDR2 SYDVKM. As DNA, the CDR3 is TGTGCCAGCAGTTTAAGGCGGGATTCACCCCTCCACTTT. Translated, it gives CASSLRRDSPLHF.

The chain couples TRBV7-2 to TRBJ2-7, with 8 bases identical to TRBD2. The V gene end was trimmed by 7 bases and the J gene end by 2 bases; junction bases not matched to a gene: 7. This CDR3 spans 14 amino acids. Germline CDR1 reads SGHTA; CDR2 reads FQGNSA. CDR3 amino acids: CASTYSGATYEQYF. CDR3 nucleotide sequence: TGTGCCAGCACCTATAGCGGGGCGACCTACGAGCAGTACTTC.

The chain employs TRBV19 and TRBJ2-5; a weak D match, TRBD1 (6 bases). The CDR3 loop spans 14 amino acids. V was clipped by 10 bases and J by 2 bases, with 17 bases between them. CDR1 is LNHDA, CDR2 SQIVND, per germline (reference sequence). The CDR3 sequence: CATARGQSQETQYF. The CDR3 bases are TGTGCCACCGCAAGAGGACAGTCGCAAGAGACCCAGTACTTC.

The gene calls are TRBV30 and TRBJ2-7; TRBD1 aligns across 11 bases. The CDR3 loop spans 15 amino acids. After removal of 0 bases from V and 4 bases from J, the junction contained 5 bases not matched to a gene. The germline CDR1 and CDR2 sequences are GTSNPN and SVGIG (reference sequence). The CDR3 spells CAWSVGGTGGYEQYF. For the CDR3, the DNA is TGTGCCTGGAGTGTAGGGGGGACAGGGGGGTACGAGCAGTACTTC.

The chain couples TRBV28 to TRBJ2-7, with a possible D match to TRBD2 (5 bases). Germline CDR1 and CDR2: MDHEN and SYDVKM. Trimming pared 1 base from V and 2 bases from J, leaving 9 bases between. The CDR3 covers 14 residues. Written as DNA, the CDR3 is TGTGCCAGCAGTTTATCCGGGATCCCCTACGAGCAGTACTTC. It yields the protein CASSLSGIPYEQYF.

The V call is TRBV7-2, the J call TRBJ2-5; 9 bases agree with TRBD2. The CDR3 totals 15 residues. Germline V gene data show CDR1 as SGHTA and CDR2 as FQGNSA. Trimming removed 0 bases from V and 3 bases from J; junction bases left unmatched: 2. This chain's CDR3 is CASSLAASGEETQYF. For the CDR3, the DNA is TGTGCCAGCAGCTTAGCGGCTAGCGGGGAAGAGACCCAGTACTTC. Drawing the rest from reference TRBV7-2 and TRBJ2-5, the complete variable domain is GAGVSQSPSNKVTEKGKDVELRCDPISGHTALYWYRQSLGQGLEFLIYFQGNSAPDKSGLPSDRFSAERTGGSVSTLTIQRTQQEDSAVYLCASSLAASGEETQYFGPGTRLLVL.

This clone was observed a single time. This chain connects TRBV7-8 to TRBJ2-2; tentatively, D is TRBD2 (6 bases). The V end was cut by 8 bases, the J end by 5 bases, with 15 bases between. CDR1 is SGHVS and CDR2 is FQNEAQ in the germline V gene. The CDR3 consists of 14 residues. The CDR3 bases are TGTGCCAGCGCTTCGGGGAGGAGTACCGGGGAGCTGTTTTTT. Its protein product is CASASGRSTGELFF.

The chain carries TRBV5-1 and TRBJ1-2; D gene uncertain. V lost 0 bases to trimming and J lost 6 bases, with 9 bases between them. CDR1 SGHRS and CDR2 YFSETQ come from the germline V gene. This CDR3 is 13 amino acids long. CDR3 in amino acids: CASSLEGQDGYTF. CDR3 nucleotide sequence: TGCGCCAGCAGCTTGGAAGGGCAGGATGGCTACACCTTC.

This chain links TRBV5-1 with TRBJ2-2; either TRBD1 or TRBD2 may supply D (5 bases each). The V gene's germline CDR1 is SGHRS and CDR2 YFSETQ. V was trimmed by 7 bases and J by 5 bases, leaving 18 bases between them. This CDR3 region has 15 residues. The CDR3 region has the DNA TGCGCCAGCGGACCAGGGTGGGGGAAAACCGGGGAGCTGTTTTTT. As protein: CASGPGWGKTGELFF.

The rearrangement links TRBV19 to TRBJ1-5, with no clear D. Trimming cost V 6 bases and J 3 bases, with 18 bases left between them. This CDR3 contains 16 residues. Germline CDR1 and CDR2: LNHDA and SQIVND (reference sequence). CDR3 bases: TGTGCCAGTAGGGGCGGGCTGCACGGATACAATCAGCCCCAGCATTTT. This codes for CASRGGLHGYNQPQHF.